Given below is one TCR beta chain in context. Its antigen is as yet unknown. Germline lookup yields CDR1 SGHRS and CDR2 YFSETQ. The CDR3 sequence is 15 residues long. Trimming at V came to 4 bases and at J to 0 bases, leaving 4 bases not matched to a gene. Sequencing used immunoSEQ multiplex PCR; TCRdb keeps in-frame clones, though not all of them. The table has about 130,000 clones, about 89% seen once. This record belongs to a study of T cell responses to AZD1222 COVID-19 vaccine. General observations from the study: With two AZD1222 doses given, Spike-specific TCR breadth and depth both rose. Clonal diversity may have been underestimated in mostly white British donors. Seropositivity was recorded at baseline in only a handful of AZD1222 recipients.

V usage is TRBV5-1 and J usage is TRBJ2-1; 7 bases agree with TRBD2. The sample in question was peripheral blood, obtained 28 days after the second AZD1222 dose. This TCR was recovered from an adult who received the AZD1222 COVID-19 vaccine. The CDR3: CASSERESSYNEQFF. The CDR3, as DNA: TGCGCCAGCAGCGAGCGGGAAAGCTCCTACAATGAGCAGTTCTTC.